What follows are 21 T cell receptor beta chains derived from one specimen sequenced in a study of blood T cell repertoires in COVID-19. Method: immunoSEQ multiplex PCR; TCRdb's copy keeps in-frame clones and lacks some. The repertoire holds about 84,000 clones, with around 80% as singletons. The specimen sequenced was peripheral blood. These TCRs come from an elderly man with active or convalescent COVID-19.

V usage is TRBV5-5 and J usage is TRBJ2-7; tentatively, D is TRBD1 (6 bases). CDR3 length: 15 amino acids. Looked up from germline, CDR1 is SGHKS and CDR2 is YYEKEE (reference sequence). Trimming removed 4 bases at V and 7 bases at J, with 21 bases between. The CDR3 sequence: CASSLFGGAPGEQYF. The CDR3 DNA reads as TGTGCCAGCAGCCTCTTTGGGGGCGCTCCGGGAGAGCAGTACTTC. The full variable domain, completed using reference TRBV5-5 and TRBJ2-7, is DAGVTQSPTHLIKTRGQQVTLRCSPISGHKSVSWYQQVLGQGPQFIFQYYEKEERGRGNFPDRFSARQFPNYSSELNVNALLLGDSALYLCASSLFGGAPGEQYFGPGTRLTVT.

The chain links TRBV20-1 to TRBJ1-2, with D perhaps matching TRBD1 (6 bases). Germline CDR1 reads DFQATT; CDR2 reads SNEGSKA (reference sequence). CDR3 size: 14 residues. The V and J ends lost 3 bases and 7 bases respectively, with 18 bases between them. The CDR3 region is CSASRAGGAGGYTF. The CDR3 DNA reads TGCAGTGCTAGTCGCGCTGGGGGGGCAGGTGGCTACACCTTC.

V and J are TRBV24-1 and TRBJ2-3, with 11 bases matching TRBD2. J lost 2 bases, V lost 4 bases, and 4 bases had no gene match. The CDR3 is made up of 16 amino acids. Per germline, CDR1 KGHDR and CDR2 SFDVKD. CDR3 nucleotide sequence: TGTGCCACCAGTGAATCTAGCGGGGGGTTCACAGATACGCAGTATTTT. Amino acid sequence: CATSESSGGFTDTQYF.

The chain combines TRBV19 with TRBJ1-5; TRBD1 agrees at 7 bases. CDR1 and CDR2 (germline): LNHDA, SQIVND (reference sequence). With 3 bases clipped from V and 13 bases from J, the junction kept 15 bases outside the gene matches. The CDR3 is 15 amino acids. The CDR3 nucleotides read TGTGCCAGTAGTATTCAGGGTCTCCAGGGGGTTCCGCAGCATTTT. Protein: CASSIQGLQGVPQHF. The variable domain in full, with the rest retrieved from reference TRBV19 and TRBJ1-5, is DGGITQSPKYLFRKEGQNVTLSCEQNLNHDAMYWYRQDPGQGLRLIYYSQIVNDFQKGDIAEGYSVSREKKESFPLTVTSAQKNPTAFYLCASSIQGLQGVPQHFGDGTRLSIL.

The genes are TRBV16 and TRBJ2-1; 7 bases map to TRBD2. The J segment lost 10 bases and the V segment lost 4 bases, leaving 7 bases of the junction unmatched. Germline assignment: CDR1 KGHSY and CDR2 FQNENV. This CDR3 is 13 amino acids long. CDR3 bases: TGTGCCAGCAGCCGGAAAGCGGGGCAAGAGCAGTTCTTC. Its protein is CASSRKAGQEQFF.

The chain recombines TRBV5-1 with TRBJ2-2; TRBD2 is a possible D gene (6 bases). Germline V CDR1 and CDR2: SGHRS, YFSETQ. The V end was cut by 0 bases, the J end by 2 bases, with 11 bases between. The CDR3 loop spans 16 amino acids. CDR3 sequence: CASSLAGGANTGELFF. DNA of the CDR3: TGCGCCAGCAGCTTGGCCGGGGGAGCTAACACCGGGGAGCTGTTTTTT.

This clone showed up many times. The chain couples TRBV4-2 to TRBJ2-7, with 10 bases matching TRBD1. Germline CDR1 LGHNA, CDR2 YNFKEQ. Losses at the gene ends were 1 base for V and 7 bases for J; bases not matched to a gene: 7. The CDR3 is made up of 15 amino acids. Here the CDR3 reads CASSQVDRGVREQYF. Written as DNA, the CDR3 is TGTGCCAGCAGCCAAGTGGACAGGGGGGTACGTGAGCAGTACTTC.

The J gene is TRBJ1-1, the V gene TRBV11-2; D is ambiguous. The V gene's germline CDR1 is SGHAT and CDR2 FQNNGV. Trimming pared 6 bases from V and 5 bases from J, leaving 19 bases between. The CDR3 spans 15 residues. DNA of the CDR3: TGTGCCAGCAGACTGGCCGCGGCCACGGGGACTGAAGCTTTCTTT. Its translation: CASRLAAATGTEAFF.

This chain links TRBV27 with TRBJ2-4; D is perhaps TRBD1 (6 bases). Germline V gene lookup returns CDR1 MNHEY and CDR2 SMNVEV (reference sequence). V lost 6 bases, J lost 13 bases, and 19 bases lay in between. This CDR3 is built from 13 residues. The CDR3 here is CASRPGHMGSQYF. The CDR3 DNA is TGTGCCAGCAGGCCGGGACACATGGGAAGCCAGTACTTC.

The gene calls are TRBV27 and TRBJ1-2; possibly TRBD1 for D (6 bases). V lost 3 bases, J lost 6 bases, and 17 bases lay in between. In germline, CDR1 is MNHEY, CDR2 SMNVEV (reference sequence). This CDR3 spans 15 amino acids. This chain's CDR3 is CASSFAGTPSNGYTF. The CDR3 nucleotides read TGTGCCAGCAGTTTCGCCGGGACACCCTCTAATGGCTACACCTTC.

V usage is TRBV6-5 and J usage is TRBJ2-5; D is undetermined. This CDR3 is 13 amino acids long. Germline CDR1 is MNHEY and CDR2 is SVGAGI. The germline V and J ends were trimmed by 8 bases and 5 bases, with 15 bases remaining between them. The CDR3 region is CASATRLRETQYF. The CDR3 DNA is TGTGCCAGCGCGACGCGGCTAAGGGAGACCCAGTACTTC.

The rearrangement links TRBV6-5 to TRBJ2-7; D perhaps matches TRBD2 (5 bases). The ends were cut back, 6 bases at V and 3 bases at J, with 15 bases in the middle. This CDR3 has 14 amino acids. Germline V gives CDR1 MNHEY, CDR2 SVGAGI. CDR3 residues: CASRTKDGVYEQYF. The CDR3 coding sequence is TGTGCCAGCAGGACTAAAGACGGAGTCTACGAGCAGTACTTC.

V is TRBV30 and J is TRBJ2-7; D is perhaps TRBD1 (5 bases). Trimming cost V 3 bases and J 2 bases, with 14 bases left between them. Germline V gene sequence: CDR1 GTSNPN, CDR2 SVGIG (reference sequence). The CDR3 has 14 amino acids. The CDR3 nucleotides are TGTGCCTGGAGATCCCTGGGGCGGACCTACGAGCAGTACTTC. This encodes CAWRSLGRTYEQYF.

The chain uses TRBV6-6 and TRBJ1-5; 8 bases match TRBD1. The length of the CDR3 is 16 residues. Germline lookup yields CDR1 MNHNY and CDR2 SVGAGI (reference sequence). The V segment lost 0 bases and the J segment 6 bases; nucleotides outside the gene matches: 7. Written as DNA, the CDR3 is TGTGCCAGCAGTTACTCGAGGCAGGGGGCCGGTCAGCCCCAGCATTTT. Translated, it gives CASSYSRQGAGQPQHF.

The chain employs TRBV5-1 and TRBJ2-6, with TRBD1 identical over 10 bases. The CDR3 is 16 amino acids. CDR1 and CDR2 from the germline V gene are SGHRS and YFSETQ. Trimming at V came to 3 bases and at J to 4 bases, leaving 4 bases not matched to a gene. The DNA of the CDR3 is TGCGCCAGCAGCTGGACAGGGGGTGGAGGGGCCAACGTCCTGACTTTC. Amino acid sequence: CASSWTGGGGANVLTF.

CDR3 amino acids: CAWSATGNTEAFF. The CDR3 DNA follows: TGTGCCTGGAGCGCGACGGGGAACACTGAAGCTTTCTTT. The chain is built from TRBV30 and TRBJ1-1; D gene unclear. The CDR3 totals 13 residues. Germline V gives CDR1 GTSNPN, CDR2 SVGIG (reference sequence). The V and J ends lost 3 bases and 1 base respectively, with 9 bases between them.

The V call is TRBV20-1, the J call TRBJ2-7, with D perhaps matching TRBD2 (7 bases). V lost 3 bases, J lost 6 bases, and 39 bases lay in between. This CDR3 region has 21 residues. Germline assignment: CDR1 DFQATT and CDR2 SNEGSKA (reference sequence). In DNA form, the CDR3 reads TGCAGTGCTAGTGACCCCGGGGGGCCTGGGACAAAGCGGGCCAACTCAGGCGAGCAGTACTTC. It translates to CSASDPGGPGTKRANSGEQYF.

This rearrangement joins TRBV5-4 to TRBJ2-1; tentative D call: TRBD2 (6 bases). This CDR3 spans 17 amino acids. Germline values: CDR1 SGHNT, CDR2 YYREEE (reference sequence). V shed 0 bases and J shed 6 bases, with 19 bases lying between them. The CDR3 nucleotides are TGTGCCAGCAGCTTGGGAGGGGAGGCTAGTTTCGGCAATGAGCAGTTCTTC. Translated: CASSLGGEASFGNEQFF. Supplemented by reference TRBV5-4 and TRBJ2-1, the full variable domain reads ETGVTQSPTHLIKTRGQQVTLRCSSQSGHNTVSWYQQALGQGPQFIFQYYREEENGRGNFPPRFSGLQFPNYSSELNVNALELDDSALYLCASSLGGEASFGNEQFFGPGTRLTVL.

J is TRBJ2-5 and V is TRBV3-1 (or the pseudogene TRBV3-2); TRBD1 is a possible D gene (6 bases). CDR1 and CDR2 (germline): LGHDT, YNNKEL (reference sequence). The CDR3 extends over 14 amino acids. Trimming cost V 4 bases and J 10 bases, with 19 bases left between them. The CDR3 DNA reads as TGTGCCAGCAGCCGGACAGATGATAAGAGAGGCCAGTACTTC. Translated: CASSRTDDKRGQYF.

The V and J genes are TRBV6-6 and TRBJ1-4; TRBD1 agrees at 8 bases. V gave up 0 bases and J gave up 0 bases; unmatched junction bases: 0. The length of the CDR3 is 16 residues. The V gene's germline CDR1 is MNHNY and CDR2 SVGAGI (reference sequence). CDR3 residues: CASSYSDRATNEKLFF. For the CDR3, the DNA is TGTGCCAGCAGTTACTCGGACAGGGCAACTAATGAAAAACTGTTTTTT.

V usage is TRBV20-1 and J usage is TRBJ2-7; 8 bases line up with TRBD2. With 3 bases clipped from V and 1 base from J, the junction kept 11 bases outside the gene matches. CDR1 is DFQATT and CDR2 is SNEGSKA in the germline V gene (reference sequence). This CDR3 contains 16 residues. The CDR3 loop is CSASWPPGTRSYEQYF. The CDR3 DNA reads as TGCAGTGCTAGTTGGCCGCCCGGGACTAGGTCCTACGAGCAGTACTTC.